Here is one T cell receptor beta chain with its context. As yet, its antigen is unknown. Germline assignment: CDR1 SQVTM and CDR2 ANQGSEA. This CDR3 comprises 13 residues. Deletions cut 4 bases from V and 6 bases from J, with 15 bases between. The repertoire was sequenced with immunoSEQ multiplex PCR; TCRdb's copy has only in-frame clones and lacks some. The sample gives 75,000 to 100,000 clones, around 90% of which show up once; roughly 0.17% is in the top ten. This sample is part of a study of graft-versus-host responses after intestinal transplantation. Study information: All of the recipients had induction that used anti-thymocyte globulin, then tacrolimus and steroids for approximately 3 years.

The J gene is TRBJ1-1, the V gene TRBV29-1; D gene uncertain. Sequenced here: unstimulated CD4+ T cells sorted from spleen or lymph node cells, sampled before intestinal transplant. This receptor was obtained from a human donor who received an intestinal transplant. The CDR3 protein is CSVVSTRRPEAFF. CDR3 DNA sequence: TGCAGCGTTGTATCGACACGGAGGCCTGAAGCTTTCTTT. Full variable domain (outside the CDR3, taken from reference TRBV29-1 and TRBJ1-1): SAVISQKPSRDICQRGTSLTIQCQVDSQVTMMFWYRQQPGQSLTLIATANQGSEATYESGFVIDKFPISRPNLTFSTLTVSNMSPEDSSIYLCSVVSTRRPEAFFGQGTRLTVV.